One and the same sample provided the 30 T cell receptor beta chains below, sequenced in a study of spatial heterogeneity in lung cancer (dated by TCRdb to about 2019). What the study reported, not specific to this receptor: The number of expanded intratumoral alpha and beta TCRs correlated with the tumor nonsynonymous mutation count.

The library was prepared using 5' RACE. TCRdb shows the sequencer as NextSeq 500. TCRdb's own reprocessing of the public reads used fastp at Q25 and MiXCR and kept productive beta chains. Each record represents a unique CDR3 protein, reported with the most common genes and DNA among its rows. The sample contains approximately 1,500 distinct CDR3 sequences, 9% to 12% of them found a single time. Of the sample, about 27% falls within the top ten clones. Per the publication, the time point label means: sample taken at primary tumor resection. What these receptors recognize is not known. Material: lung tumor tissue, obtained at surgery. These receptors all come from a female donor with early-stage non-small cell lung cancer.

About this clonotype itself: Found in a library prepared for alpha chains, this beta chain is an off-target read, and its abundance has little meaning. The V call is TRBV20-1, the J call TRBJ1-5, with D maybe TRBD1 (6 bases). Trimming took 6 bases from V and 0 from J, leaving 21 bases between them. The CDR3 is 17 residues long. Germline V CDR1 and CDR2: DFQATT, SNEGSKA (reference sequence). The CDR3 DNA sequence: TGCAGTGCCATAACCGTAACAGGGATTTATAGCAATCAGCCCCAGCATTTT. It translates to CSAITVTGIYSNQPQHF.

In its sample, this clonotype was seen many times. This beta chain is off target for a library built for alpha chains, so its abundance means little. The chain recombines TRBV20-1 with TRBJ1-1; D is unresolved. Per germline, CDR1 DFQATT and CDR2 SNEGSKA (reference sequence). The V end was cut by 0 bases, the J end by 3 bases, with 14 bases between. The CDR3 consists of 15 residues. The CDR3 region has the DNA TGCAGTGCTAGAGATGATGGCGCAGGAGACACTGAAGCTTTCTTT. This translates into CSARDDGAGDTEAFF.

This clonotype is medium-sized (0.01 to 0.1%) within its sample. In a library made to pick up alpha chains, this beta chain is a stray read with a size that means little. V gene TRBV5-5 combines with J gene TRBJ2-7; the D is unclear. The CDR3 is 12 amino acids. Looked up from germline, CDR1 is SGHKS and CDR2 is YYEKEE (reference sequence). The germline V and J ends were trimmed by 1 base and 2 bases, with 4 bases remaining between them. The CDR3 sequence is CASSLNTYEQYF. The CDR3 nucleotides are TGTGCCAGCAGCTTGAACACCTACGAGCAGTACTTC.

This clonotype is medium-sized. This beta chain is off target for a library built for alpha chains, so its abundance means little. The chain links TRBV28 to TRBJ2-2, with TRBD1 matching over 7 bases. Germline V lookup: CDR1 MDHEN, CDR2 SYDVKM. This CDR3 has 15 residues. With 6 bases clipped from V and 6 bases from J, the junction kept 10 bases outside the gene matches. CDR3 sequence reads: CASRAGTVGAGELFF. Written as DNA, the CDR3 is TGTGCCAGCAGGGCAGGGACAGTGGGGGCCGGGGAGCTGTTTTTT.

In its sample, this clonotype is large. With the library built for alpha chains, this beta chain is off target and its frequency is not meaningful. CDR3 nucleotide sequence: TGTGCCAGCAGCGCTACAGGGACAATGCGGGCTTCACCCCTCCACTTT. Translated: CASSATGTMRASPLHF. This chain joins TRBV7-8 and TRBJ1-6, with D possibly TRBD1 on 6 matching bases. This CDR3 region has 16 residues. Per the germline V gene, CDR1 is SGHVS and CDR2 is FQNEAQ. Trimming shortened V by 5 bases and J by 9 bases, and 20 bases separated the two germline ends. The full variable domain, completed using reference TRBV7-8 and TRBJ1-6, is GAGVSQSPRYKVAKRGQDVALRCDPISGHVSLFWYQQALGQGPEFLTYFQNEAQLDKSGLPSDRFFAERPEGSVSTLKIQRTQQEDSAVYLCASSATGTMRASPLHFGNGTRLTVT.

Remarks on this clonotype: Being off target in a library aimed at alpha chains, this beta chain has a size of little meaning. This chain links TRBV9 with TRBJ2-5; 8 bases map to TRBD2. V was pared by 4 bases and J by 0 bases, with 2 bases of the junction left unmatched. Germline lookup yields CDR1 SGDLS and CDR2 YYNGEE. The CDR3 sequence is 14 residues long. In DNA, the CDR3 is TGTGCCAGCAGCTACGGGGGGGACCAAGAGACCCAGTACTTC. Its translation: CASSYGGDQETQYF.

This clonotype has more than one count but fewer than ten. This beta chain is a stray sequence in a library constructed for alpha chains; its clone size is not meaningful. DNA of the CDR3: TGTGCCATCAAAGGCCCAGCAGGAGCCTACGAGCAGTACTTC. Translation: CAIKGPAGAYEQYF. This chain joins TRBV10-3 and TRBJ2-7; no definite D call. The germline CDR1 and CDR2 sequences are ENHRY and SYGVKD. This CDR3 is 14 amino acids long. The V gene lost 7 bases and the J gene lost 2 bases, with 15 bases spanning the gap.

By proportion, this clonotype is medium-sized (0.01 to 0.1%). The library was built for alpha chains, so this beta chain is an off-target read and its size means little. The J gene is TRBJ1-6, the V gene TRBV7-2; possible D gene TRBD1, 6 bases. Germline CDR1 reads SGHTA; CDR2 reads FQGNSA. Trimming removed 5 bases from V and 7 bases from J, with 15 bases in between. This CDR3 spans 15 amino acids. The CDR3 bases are TGTGCCAGCAGCACCGTCGGGGGCGCGAATTCACCCCTCCACTTT. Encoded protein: CASSTVGGANSPLHF.

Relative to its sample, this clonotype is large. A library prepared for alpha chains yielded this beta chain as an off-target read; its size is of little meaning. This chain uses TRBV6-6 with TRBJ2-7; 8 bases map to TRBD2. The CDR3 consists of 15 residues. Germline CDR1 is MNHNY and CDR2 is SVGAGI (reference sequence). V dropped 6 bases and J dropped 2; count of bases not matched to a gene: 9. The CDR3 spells CASREREMGAYEQYF. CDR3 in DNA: TGTGCCAGCAGGGAGCGGGAGATGGGAGCCTACGAGCAGTACTTC.

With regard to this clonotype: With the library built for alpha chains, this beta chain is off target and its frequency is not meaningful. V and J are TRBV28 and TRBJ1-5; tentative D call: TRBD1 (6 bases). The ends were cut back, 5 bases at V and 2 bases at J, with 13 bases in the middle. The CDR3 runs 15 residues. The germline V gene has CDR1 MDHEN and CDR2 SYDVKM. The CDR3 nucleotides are TGTGCCAGCAGTCCTTCAGGGGTTGGCAATCAGCCCCAGCATTTT. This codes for CASSPSGVGNQPQHF.

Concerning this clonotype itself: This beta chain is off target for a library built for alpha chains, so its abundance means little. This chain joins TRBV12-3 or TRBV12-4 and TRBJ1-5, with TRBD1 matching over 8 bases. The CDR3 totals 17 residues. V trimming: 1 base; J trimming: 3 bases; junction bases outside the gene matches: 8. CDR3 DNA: TGTGCCAGCAGTTTAGGACGGGGCAGGGGGCTCAATCAGCCCCAGCATTTT. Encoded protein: CASSLGRGRGLNQPQHF.

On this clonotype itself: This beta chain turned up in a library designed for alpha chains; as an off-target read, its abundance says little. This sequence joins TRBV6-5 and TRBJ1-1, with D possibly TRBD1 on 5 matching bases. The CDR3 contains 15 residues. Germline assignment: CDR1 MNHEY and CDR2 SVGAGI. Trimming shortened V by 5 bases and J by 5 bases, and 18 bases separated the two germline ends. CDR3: CASSRGVGPKTEAFF. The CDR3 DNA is TGTGCCAGCAGTAGGGGCGTAGGTCCGAAGACTGAAGCTTTCTTT.

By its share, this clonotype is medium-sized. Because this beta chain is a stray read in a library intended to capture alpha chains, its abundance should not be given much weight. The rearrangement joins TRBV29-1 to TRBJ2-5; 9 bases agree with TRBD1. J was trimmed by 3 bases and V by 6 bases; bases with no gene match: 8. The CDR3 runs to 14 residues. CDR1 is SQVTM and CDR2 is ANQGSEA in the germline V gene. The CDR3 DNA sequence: TGCAGCGTGGCCGGCCGGACAGGGGAAGAGACCCAGTACTTC. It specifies CSVAGRTGEETQYF. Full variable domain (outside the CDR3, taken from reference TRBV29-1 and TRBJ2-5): SAVISQKPSRDICQRGTSLTIQCQVDSQVTMMFWYRQQPGQSLTLIATANQGSEATYESGFVIDKFPISRPNLTFSTLTVSNMSPEDSSIYLCSVAGRTGEETQYFGPGTRLLVL.

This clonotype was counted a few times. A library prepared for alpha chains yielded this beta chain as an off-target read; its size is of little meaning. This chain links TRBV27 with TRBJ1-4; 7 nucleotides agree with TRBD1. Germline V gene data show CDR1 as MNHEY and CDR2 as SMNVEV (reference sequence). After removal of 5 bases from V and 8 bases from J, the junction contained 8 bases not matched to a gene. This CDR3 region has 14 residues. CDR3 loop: CASSPDRAGEKLFF. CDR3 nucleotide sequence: TGTGCCAGCAGTCCCGACAGGGCGGGGGAAAAACTGTTTTTT.

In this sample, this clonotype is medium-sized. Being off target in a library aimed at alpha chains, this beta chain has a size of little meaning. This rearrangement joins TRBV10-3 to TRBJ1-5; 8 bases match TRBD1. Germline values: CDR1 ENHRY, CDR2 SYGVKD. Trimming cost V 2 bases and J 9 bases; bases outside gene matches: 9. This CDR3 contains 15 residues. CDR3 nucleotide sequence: TGTGCCATCAGTGAGCTAGGACAGGGCGGGGGGCCCCAGCATTTT. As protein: CAISELGQGGGPQHF.

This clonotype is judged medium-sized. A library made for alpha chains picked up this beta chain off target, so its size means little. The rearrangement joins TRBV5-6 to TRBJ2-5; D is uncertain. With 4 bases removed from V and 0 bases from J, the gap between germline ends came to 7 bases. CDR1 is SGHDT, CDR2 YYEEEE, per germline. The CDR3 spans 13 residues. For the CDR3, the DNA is TGTGCCAGCAGCGGACCGAACCAAGAGACCCAGTACTTC. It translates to CASSGPNQETQYF.

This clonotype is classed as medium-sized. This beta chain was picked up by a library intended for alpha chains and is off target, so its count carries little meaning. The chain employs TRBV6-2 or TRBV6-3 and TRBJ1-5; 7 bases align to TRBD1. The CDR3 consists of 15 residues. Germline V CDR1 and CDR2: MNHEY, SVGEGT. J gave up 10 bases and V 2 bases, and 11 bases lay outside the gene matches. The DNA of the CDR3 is TGTGCCAGCAGTTACGCCGGGACAGTAATCAGCCCCCAGCATTTT. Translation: CASSYAGTVISPQHF.

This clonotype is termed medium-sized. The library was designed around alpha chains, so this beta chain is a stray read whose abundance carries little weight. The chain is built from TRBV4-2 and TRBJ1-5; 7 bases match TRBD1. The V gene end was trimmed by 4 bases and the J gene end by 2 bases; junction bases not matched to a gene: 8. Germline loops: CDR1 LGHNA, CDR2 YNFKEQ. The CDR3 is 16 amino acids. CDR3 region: CASSRGRGAGNQPQHF. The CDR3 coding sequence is TGTGCCAGCAGCCGGGGCAGGGGGGCGGGCAATCAGCCCCAGCATTTT.

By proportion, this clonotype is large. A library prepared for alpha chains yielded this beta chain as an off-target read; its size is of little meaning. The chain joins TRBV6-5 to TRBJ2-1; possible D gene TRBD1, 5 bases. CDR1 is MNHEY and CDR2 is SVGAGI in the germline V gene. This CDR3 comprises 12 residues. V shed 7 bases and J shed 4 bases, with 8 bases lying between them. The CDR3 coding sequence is TGTGCCAGCAAGACAGATTACAATGAGCAGTTCTTC. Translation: CASKTDYNEQFF.

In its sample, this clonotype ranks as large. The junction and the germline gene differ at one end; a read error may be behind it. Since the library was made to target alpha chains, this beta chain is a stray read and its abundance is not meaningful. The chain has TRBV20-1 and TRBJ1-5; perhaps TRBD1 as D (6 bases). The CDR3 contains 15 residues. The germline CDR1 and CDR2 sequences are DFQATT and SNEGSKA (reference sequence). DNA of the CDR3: TGCAGTGCTCGAGAGATAGGGGGGCGCAATCAGCCCCAGCATTTT. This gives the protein CSAREIGGRNQPQHF.

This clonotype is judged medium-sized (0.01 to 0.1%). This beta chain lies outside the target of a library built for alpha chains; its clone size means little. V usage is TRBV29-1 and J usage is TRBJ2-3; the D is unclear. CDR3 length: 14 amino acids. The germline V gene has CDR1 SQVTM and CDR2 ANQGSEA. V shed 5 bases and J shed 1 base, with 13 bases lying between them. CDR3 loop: CSVLFGVGTDTQYF. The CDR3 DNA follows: TGCAGCGTTCTTTTTGGAGTCGGCACAGATACGCAGTATTTT.

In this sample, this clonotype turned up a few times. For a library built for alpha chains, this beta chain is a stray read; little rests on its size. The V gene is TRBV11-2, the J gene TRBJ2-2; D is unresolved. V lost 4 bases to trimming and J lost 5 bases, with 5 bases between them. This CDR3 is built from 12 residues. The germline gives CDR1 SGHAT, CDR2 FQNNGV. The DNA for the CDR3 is TGTGCCAGCAGCTCCGAAACCGGGGAGCTGTTTTTT. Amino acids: CASSSETGELFF.

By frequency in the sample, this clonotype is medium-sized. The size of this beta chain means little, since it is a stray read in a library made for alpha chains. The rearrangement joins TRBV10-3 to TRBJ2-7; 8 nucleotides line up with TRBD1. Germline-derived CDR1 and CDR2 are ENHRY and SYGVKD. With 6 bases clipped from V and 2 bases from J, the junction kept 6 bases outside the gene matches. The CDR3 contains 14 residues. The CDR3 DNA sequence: TGTGCCATCAGGTCGGGACAGGAACCCTACGAGCAGTACTTC. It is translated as CAIRSGQEPYEQYF.

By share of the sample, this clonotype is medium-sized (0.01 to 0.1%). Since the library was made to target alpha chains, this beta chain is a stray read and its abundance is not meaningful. CDR3 sequence reads: CSATRAQSPYEQYF. In DNA form, the CDR3 reads TGCAGTGCTACTAGGGCCCAGTCTCCCTACGAGCAGTACTTC. This chain uses TRBV20-1 with TRBJ2-7; no definite D call. The germline V gene has CDR1 DFQATT and CDR2 SNEGSKA (reference sequence). The CDR3 spans 14 residues. V was clipped by 4 bases and J by 2 bases, with 15 bases between them.

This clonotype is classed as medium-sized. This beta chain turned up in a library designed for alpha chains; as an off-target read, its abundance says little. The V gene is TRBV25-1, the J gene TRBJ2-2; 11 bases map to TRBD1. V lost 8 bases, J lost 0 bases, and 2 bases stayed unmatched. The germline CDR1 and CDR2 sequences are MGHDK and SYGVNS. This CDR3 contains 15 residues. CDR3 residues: CASGQGASNTGELFF. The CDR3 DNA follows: TGTGCCAGCGGACAGGGGGCATCGAACACCGGGGAGCTGTTTTTT.

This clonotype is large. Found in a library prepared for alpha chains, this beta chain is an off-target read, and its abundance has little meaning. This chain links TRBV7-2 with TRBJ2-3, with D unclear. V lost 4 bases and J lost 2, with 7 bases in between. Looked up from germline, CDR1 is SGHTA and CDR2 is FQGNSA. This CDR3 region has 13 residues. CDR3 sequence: CASSSLDTDTQYF. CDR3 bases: TGTGCCAGCAGCTCCCTAGACACAGATACGCAGTATTTT. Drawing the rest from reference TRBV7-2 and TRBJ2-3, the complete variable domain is GAGVSQSPSNKVTEKGKDVELRCDPISGHTALYWYRQSLGQGLEFLIYFQGNSAPDKSGLPSDRFSAERTGGSVSTLTIQRTQQEDSAVYLCASSSLDTDTQYFGPGTRLTVL.

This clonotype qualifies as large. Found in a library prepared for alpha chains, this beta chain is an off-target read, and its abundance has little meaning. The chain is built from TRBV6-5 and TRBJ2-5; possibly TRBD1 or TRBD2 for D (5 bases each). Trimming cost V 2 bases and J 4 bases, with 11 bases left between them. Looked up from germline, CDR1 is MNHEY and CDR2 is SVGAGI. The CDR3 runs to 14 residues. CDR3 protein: CASSYAPGRETQYF. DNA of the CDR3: TGTGCCAGCAGTTACGCCCCGGGGCGAGAGACCCAGTACTTC.

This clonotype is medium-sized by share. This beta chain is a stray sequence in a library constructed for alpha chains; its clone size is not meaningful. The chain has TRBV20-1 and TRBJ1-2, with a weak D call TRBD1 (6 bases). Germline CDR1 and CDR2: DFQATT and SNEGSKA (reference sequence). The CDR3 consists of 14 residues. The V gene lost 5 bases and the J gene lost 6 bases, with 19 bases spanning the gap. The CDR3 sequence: CSALLGAGENGYTF. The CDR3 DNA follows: TGCAGTGCTCTCCTTGGGGCAGGGGAGAATGGCTACACCTTC.

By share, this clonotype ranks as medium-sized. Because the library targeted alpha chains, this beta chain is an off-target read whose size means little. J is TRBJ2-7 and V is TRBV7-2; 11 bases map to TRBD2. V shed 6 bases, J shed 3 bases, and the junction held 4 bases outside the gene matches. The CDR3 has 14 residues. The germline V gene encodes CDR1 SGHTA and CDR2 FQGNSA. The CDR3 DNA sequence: TGTGCCAGCAGATCTACTAGCGGGGGCTACGAGCAGTACTTC. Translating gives CASRSTSGGYEQYF. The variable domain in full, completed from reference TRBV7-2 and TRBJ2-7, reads GAGVSQSPSNKVTEKGKDVELRCDPISGHTALYWYRQSLGQGLEFLIYFQGNSAPDKSGLPSDRFSAERTGGSVSTLTIQRTQQEDSAVYLCASRSTSGGYEQYFGPGTRLTVT.

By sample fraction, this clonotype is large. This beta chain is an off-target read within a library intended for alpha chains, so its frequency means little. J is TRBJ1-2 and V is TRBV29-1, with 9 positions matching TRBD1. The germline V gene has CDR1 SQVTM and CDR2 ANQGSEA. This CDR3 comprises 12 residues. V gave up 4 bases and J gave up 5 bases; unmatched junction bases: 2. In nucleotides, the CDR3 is TGCAGCGTTGTGACAGGGGGGTATGGCTACACCTTC. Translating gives CSVVTGGYGYTF.